This T cell receptor beta chain was identified during a study of OX40 agonist ivuxolimab in advanced cancers. Some background on the complete study: Ivuxolimab was an agonistic, fully human IgG2 monoclonal antibody directed against OX40 (CD134), a costimulatory receptor. Intravenous ivuxolimab was administered to patients every 2 weeks at six dose levels: 0.01, 0.1, 0.3, 1.5, 3 and 10 mg/kg. Among the approximately 50 dose-escalation patients, around 20 had hepatocellular carcinoma, 15 or so melanoma, 9 renal cell carcinoma and 9 head and neck cancer. A male proportion of 82.7% and a mean age of approximately 62 years, ranging from roughly 23 to 90, were recorded for the dose-escalation cohort. Prior anti-PD-1, anti-PD-L1 or anti-CTLA-4 therapy was permitted, and about two fifths of dose-escalation patients had received checkpoint inhibitors. Partial responses were achieved by three dose-escalation patients, of whom one had hepatocellular carcinoma and two had cutaneous melanoma. Peripheral TCRbeta sequencing aimed to test whether ivuxolimab altered TCR sequence diversity and caused clonal T-cell expansion. The paper describes the monotherapy dose-escalation part (N ≈ 50 patients) of the phase I trial of ivuxolimab.

General findings and caveats noted by the study authors: At doses of 0.1 to 3.0 mg/kg, clonal expansion of both CD4+ and CD8+ blood T cells was observed from baseline to week 6. Low levels of normalized T-cell clonal expansion were also seen in some patients who did not respond. In the 0.1-3.0 mg/kg groups, partial responders had among the lowest normalized peripheral clonal expansion, particularly in CD8+ T cells. After ivuxolimab, more expanded clones were found on average in CD8+ T cells than in CD4+ T cells. Antigen specificity was not determined for the clonally expanded peripheral T cells.

To sequence the TCRbeta CDR3 region, genomic DNA was isolated from the sorted cells. TCRbeta CDR3 regions were sequenced using the immunoSEQ Assay. TCRdb holds this immuneACCESS table with in-frame rearrangements only. Some clones are missing; in checked studies, unresolved V genes explain under half, and the rest has no known cause. Counted in this sample were approximately 19,000 clones; 60% to 85% of them appeared once. The ten largest clonotypes hold about a sixth of the sample. Patients with autoimmune disease history or receiving systemic immunosuppression were excluded from the trial. Peripheral blood for TCR sequencing was collected from all dose cohorts at baseline, on cycle 4 day 1, and on cycle 7 day 1. The samples were taken from a phase I, first-in-human, multicenter, open-label dose-escalation trial of ivuxolimab. Adults with locally advanced or metastatic head and neck squamous cell, hepatocellular, melanoma or renal cell carcinoma were enrolled in the trial. Before TCR sequencing, CD4+ and CD8+ T cells were separately sorted from peripheral blood.

Turning to this clone: Its specific antigen is unknown. The sample holds no much larger clone one base away, and base qualities are not on file.

The CDR3 covers 13 residues, taking in both the cysteine and the phenylalanine. The only DNA kept is the CDR3, 39 bases in frame from the first base. Trimming takes 3 bases from V and 7 bases from J, and the germline ends sit 12 bases apart. From a lookup of the germline V gene (reference sequence), CDR1 and CDR2 are LNHNV and YYDKDF. The sequence came from an adult with an advanced solid tumor such as melanoma, head and neck, liver or kidney cancer. The source material was CD4+ or CD8+ T cells sorted from blood, sampled in a trial of the OX40 agonist ivuxolimab. The rearrangement joined TRBV15 to TRBJ1-2; the best D guess is TRBD1, with 6 bases matching. The nucleotides read TGTGCCACCAGCAGTGCAGGGGCTGGTGGCTACACCTTC. Its translation is CATSSAGAGGYTF.